Presented here are 8 T cell receptor beta chains from one specimen sequenced in a study of control samples from healthy donors and cancer patients. TCRdb's copy holds only in-frame clones and misses some; the assay was immunoSEQ multiplex PCR. The sample contains some 65,000 clones, about four fifths of which appear only once. Sequencing was carried out using PBMCs. These receptors came from a woman aged 45-59 years with lung cancer.

This clone was seen a single time. The CDR3 spells CASSQDQGTGTYEQYF. The DNA of the CDR3 is TGCGCCAGCAGCCAAGATCAAGGGACAGGGACCTACGAGCAGTACTTC. The chain recombines TRBV4-3 with TRBJ2-7, with 9 bases identical to TRBD1. Germline V CDR1 and CDR2: LGHNA, YSLEER. The length of the CDR3 is 16 residues. V was clipped by 0 bases and J by 2 bases; unmatched bases: 5.

The rearrangement links TRBV6-5 to TRBJ2-2; 14 bases match TRBD2. CDR3 length: 15 amino acids. Germline V gives CDR1 MNHEY, CDR2 SVGAGI. V lost 6 bases, J lost 6 bases, and 3 bases stayed unmatched. The CDR3 region is CASRGLAGVSGELFF. In DNA, the CDR3 is TGTGCCAGCAGGGGACTAGCGGGGGTATCCGGGGAGCTGTTTTTT.

The chain joins TRBV11-2 to TRBJ2-7; D ambiguous. The V end was cut by 3 bases, the J end by 2 bases, with 8 bases between. The CDR3 is made up of 13 amino acids. Germline CDR1 SGHAT, CDR2 FQNNGV. The CDR3 coding sequence is TGTGCCAGCAGCTTCCCCGGCACCTACGAGCAGTACTTC. It specifies CASSFPGTYEQYF.

This clone has only one observation. DNA for the CDR3: TGTGCCAGTAGCCCCGGCAGGGGGAACGGCTACACCTTC. It codes for CASSPGRGNGYTF. The chain has TRBV19 and TRBJ1-2; TRBD1 matches 7 bases. The CDR3 is 13 residues long. The germline V gene has CDR1 LNHDA and CDR2 SQIVND (reference sequence). The V gene end was trimmed by 6 bases and the J gene end by 8 bases; junction bases not matched to a gene: 9.

This chain uses TRBV29-1 with TRBJ1-1; D may be TRBD1 (6 bases). Germline V lookup: CDR1 SQVTM, CDR2 ANQGSEA. The CDR3 is 12 amino acids. Trimming removed 4 bases from V and 1 base from J, with 7 bases in between. The CDR3 sequence is CSVVQGNTEAFF. In nucleotides, the CDR3 is TGCAGCGTTGTACAGGGGAACACTGAAGCTTTCTTT.

V usage is TRBV5-1 and J usage is TRBJ1-4, with D unclear. This CDR3 comprises 16 residues. CDR1 and CDR2 (germline): SGHRS, YFSETQ. Trimming took off 0 bases at V and 4 bases at J, with 13 bases between the two ends. Here the CDR3 reads CASSLARTDGNEKLFF. CDR3 DNA sequence: TGCGCCAGCAGCTTGGCGAGAACGGACGGTAATGAAAAACTGTTTTTT.

V usage is TRBV6-6 and J usage is TRBJ1-5; the D gene is possibly TRBD1 (6 bases). Trimming took 2 bases from V and 2 from J, leaving 13 bases between them. The CDR3 is 16 amino acids. Germline V CDR1 and CDR2: MNHNY, SVGAGI (reference sequence). CDR3 nucleotides: TGTGCCAGCAGTTACCAGGTAGGGGGAGGCAATCAGCCCCAGCATTTT. This encodes CASSYQVGGGNQPQHF.

The genes are TRBV7-2 and TRBJ1-6; D might be TRBD1 (5 bases). This CDR3 contains 14 residues. The germline V and J ends were trimmed by 7 bases and 7 bases, with 14 bases remaining between them. Looked up from germline, CDR1 is SGHTA and CDR2 is FQGNSA. CDR3 loop: CASTRGESNSPLHF. CDR3 DNA sequence: TGTGCCAGCACTCGGGGGGAAAGCAATTCACCCCTCCACTTT.